This TCR beta chain was identified during a study of shared T cell receptors in the human thymus. CDR3 length: 12 residues. CDR1 SNHLY and CDR2 FYNNEI come from the germline V gene. Trimming took 0 bases from V and 12 from J, leaving 12 bases between them. Assay used: immunoSEQ multiplex PCR; TCRdb lists only in-frame clones, some missing. The profile shows about 710,000 clones, about 89% of them singletons. These sequences were also reported in another study, on human thymus T cells. That investigation notes: During corrective heart surgery, resections were taken, and the thymus tissue came from them. Repertoires sampled from thymus and blood appeared biased in V and J gene usage.

Sequencing was carried out using thymocytes. The gene calls are TRBV2 and TRBJ2-7, with D hard to call. The receptor comes from a boy younger than two with a congenital heart defect. CDR3 sequence: CASSEARGDRYF. The CDR3, as DNA: TGTGCCAGCAGTGAAGCCCGAGGAGATAGGTACTTC.